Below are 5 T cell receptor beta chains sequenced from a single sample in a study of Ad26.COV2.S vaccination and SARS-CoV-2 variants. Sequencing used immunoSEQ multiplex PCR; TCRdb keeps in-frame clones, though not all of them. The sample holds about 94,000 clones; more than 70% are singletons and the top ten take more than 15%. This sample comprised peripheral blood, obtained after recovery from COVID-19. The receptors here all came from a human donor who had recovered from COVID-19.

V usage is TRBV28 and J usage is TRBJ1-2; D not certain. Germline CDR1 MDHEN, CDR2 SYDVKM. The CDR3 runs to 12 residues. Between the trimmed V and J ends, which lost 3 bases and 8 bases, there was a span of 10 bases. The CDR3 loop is CASSFLDGGYTF. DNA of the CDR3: TGTGCCAGCAGTTTCCTGGACGGAGGCTACACCTTC.

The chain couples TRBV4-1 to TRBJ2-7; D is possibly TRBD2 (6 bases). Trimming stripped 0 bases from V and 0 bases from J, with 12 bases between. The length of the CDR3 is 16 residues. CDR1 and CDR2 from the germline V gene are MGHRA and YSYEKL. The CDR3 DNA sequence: TGCGCCAGCAGCCAAGACTTCGCGGGGTTCTCCTACGAGCAGTACTTC. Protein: CASSQDFAGFSYEQYF.

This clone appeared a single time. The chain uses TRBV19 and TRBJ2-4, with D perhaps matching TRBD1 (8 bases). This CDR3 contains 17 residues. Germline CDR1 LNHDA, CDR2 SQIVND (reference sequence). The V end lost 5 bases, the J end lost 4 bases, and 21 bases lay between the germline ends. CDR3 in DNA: TGTGCCAGTAGTGGGGAGCGGGACAGGACTAGGAAAAACATTCAGTACTTC. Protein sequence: CASSGERDRTRKNIQYF. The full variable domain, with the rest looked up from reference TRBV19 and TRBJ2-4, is DGGITQSPKYLFRKEGQNVTLSCEQNLNHDAMYWYRQDPGQGLRLIYYSQIVNDFQKGDIAEGYSVSREKKESFPLTVTSAQKNPTAFYLCASSGERDRTRKNIQYFGAGTRLSVL.

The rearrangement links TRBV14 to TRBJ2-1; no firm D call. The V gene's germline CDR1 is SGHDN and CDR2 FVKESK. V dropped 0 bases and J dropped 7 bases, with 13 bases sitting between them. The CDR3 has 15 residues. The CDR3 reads CASSQDGAKTNEQFF. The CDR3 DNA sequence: TGTGCCAGCAGCCAAGATGGTGCGAAGACGAATGAGCAGTTCTTC.

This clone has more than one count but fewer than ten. CDR3 protein: CASIPLAGVYEQYF. In nucleotides, the CDR3 is TGTGCCAGCATCCCCCTAGCGGGAGTCTACGAGCAGTACTTC. The chain combines TRBV2 with TRBJ2-7, with 10 bases identical to TRBD2. V lost 7 bases to trimming and J lost 3 bases; unmatched junction nucleotides: 6. CDR1 is SNHLY, CDR2 FYNNEI, per germline. CDR3 length: 14 amino acids.